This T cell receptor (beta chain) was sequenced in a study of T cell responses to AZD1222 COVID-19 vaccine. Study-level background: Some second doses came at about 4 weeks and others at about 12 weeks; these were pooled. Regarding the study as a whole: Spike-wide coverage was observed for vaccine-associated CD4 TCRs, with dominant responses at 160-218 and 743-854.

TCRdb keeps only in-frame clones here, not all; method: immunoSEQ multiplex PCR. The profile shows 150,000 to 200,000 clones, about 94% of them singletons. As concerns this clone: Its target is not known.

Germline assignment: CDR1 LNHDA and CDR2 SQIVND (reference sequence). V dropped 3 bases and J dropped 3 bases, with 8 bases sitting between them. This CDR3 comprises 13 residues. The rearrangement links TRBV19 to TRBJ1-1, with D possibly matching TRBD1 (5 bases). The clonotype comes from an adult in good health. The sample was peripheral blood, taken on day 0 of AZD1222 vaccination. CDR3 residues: CASSIQGDTEAFF. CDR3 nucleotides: TGTGCCAGTAGTATTCAAGGGGACACTGAAGCTTTCTTT.